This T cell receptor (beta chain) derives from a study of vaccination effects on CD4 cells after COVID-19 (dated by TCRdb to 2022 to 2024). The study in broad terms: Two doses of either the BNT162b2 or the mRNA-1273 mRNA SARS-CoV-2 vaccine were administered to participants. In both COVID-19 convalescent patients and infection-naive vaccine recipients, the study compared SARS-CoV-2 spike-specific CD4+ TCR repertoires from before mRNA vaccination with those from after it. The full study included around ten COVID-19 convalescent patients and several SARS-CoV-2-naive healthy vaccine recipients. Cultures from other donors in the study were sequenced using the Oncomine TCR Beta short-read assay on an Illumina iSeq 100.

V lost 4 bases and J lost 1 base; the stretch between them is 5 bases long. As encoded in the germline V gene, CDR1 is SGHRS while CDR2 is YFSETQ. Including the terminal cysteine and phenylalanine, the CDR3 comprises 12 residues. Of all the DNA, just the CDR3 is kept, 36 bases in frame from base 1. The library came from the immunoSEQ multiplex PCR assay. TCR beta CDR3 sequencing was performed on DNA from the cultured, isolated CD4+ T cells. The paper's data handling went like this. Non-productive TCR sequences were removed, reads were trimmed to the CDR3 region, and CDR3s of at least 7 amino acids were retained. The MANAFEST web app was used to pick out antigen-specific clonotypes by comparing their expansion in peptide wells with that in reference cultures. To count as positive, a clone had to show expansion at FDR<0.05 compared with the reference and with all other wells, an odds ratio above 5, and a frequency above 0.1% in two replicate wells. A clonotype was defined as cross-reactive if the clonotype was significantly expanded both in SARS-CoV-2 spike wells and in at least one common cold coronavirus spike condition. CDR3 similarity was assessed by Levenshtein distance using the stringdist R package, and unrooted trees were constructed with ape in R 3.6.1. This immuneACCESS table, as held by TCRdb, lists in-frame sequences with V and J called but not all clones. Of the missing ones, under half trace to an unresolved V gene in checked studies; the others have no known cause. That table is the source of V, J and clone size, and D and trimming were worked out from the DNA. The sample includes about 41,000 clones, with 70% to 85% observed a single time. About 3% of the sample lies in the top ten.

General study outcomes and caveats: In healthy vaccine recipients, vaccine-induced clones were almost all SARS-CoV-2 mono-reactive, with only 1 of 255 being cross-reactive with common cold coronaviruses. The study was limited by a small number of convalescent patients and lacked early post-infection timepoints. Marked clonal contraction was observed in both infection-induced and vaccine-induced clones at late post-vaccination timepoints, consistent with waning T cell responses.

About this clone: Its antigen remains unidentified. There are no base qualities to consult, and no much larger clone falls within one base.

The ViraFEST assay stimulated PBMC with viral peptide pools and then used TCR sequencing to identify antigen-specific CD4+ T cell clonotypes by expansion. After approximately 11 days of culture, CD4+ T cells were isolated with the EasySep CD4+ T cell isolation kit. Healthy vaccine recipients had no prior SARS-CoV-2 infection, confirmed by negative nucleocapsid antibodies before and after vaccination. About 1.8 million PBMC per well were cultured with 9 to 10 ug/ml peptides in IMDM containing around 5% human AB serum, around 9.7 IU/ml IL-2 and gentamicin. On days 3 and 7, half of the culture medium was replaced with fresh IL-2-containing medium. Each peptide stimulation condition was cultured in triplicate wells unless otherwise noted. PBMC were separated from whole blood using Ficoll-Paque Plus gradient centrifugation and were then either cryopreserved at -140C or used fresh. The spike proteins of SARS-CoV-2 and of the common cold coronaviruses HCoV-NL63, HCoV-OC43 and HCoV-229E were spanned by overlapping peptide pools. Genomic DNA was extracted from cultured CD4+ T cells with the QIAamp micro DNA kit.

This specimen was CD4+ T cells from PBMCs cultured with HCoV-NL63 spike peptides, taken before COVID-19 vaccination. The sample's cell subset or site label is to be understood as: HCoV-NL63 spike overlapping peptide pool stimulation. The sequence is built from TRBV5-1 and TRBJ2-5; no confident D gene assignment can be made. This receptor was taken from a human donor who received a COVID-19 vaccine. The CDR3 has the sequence CASSLTQETQYF. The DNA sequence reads TGCGCCAGCAGCCTGACCCAAGAGACCCAGTACTTC.